Listed below are T cell receptor beta chains from one sample, sequenced in a study of radiotherapy plus CTLA-4 blockade in lung cancer. Assay used: immunoSEQ multiplex PCR; TCRdb lists only in-frame clones, some missing. Among 30,000 to 35,000 clones listed, more than 80% were seen once. Sequencing was performed on peripheral blood, taken from a patient treated with radiotherapy plus ipilimumab. These receptors all come from a human donor with non-small cell lung cancer that progressed on radiotherapy plus ipilimumab. CDR3s include the opening cysteine and the closing phenylalanine or tryptophan. A D gene is named only where the DNA matches it firmly. Expanded clones are given a class, and other clones once, few, many or no size at all.

V: TRBV6-5; D: TRBD2; size: few; J: TRBJ2-5; DNA: TGTGCCATTGGCGGGGGGGAAGGGGAGACCCAGTACTTC; CDR3: CAIGGGEGETQYF
V: TRBV7-6; D: TRBD2; size: .; J: TRBJ2-1; DNA: TGTGCCAGCAGCGCCCTAGCGGGGGGGCTCAATGAGCAGTTCTTC; CDR3: CASSALAGGLNEQFF
V: TRBV18; D: TRBD1; size: .; J: TRBJ2-7; DNA: TGTGCCAGCTCTGGCGGACAGGCTACCTACGAGCAGTACTTC; CDR3: CASSGGQATYEQYF
V: TRBV4-1; D: .; size: few; J: TRBJ1-2; DNA: TGCGCCAGCAGCGGAGAAGGGGGACGGTGGGATGGCTACACCTTC; CDR3: CASSGEGGRWDGYTF
V: TRBV19; D: .; size: once; J: TRBJ2-2; DNA: TGTGCCAGTACCCCATCTAGGGTGAGGGTTGGCGGGGAGCTGTTTTTT; CDR3: CASTPSRVRVGGELFF
V: TRBV7-2; D: .; size: .; J: TRBJ2-7; DNA: TGTGCCAGCAGCTTAGGCCCAGGCCTCTACGAGCAGTACTTC; CDR3: CASSLGPGLYEQYF
V: TRBV27; D: .; size: .; J: TRBJ1-2; DNA: TGTGCCAGCAGTTTATCGGGGCCGGCCAGCCTAATGGGGGGCTACACCTTC; CDR3: CASSLSGPASLMGGYTF
V: TRBV11-3; D: .; size: large; J: TRBJ1-2; DNA: TGTGCCAGCAGCTTAGGTTGCGGGAGGTCGGAGGTCTATGGCTACACCTTC; CDR3: CASSLGCGRSEVYGYTF
V: TRBV9; D: TRBD1; size: .; J: TRBJ2-2; DNA: TGTGCCAGCAGCGTAGGGACAGGGGAAACCGGGGAGCTGTTTTTT; CDR3: CASSVGTGETGELFF
V: TRBV27; D: .; size: .; J: TRBJ2-2; DNA: TGTGCCAGCAGTTTAAAGAGGGCAGGGGGGTACACCGGGGAGCTGTTTTTT; CDR3: CASSLKRAGGYTGELFF
V: TRBV6-1; D: .; size: .; J: TRBJ2-1; DNA: TGTGCCAGCACCCCCTTGAGTACGCAGTTCTTC; CDR3: CASTPLSTQFF
V: TRBV12-5; D: .; size: few; J: TRBJ2-7; DNA: TGTGCTAGTGGACTCCTTATCTGGGCCTCCACGAGCTCCTACGAGCAGTACTTC; CDR3: CASGLLIWASTSSYEQYF
V: TRBV18; D: .; size: .; J: TRBJ2-7; DNA: TGTGCCAGCTCAGCGAACAGGGACGCCTACGAGCAGTACTTC; CDR3: CASSANRDAYEQYF
V: TRBV4-1; D: TRBD2; size: medium-sized; J: TRBJ2-1; DNA: TGCGCCAGCAGCCAACCTACTAGCGGGGGGAGCTCCTACAATGAGCAGTTCTTC; CDR3: CASSQPTSGGSSYNEQFF
V: TRBV7-6; D: .; size: .; J: TRBJ2-2; DNA: TGTGCCGGCTTAGCGGCCTACGGGGAGCTGTTTTTT; CDR3: CAGLAAYGELFF
V: TRBV6-1; D: TRBD1; size: .; J: TRBJ1-1; DNA: TGTGCCAGCAGTGGATGGGACAGGTGGTTTAGAACTGAAGCTTTCTTT; CDR3: CASSGWDRWFRTEAFF
V: TRBV5-6; D: .; size: few; J: TRBJ2-3; DNA: TGTGCCAGCAGCTTTCGAGCGTCAGCGGCTCGGGATACGCAGTATTTT; CDR3: CASSFRASAARDTQYF
V: TRBV28; D: TRBD2; size: .; J: TRBJ2-7; DNA: TGTGCCAGCAGTATACACACGGGGGGGCGAATGGTCGAGCAGTACTTC; CDR3: CASSIHTGGRMVEQYF
V: TRBV5-4; D: TRBD2; size: once; J: TRBJ2-2; DNA: TGTGCCAGCAGTTCCGGGGGGGCCCAGAACACCGGGGAGCTGTTTTTT; CDR3: CASSSGGAQNTGELFF
V: TRBV12-5; D: .; size: once; J: TRBJ2-1; DNA: TGTGCTAGTGGTCCGAGACTAGCTTCAGGGGATGAGCAGTTCTTC; CDR3: CASGPRLASGDEQFF
V: TRBV4-1; D: TRBD2; size: medium-sized; J: TRBJ2-7; DNA: TGCGCCAGCAGCCCGCGGGAGGGGGACAACCCGATCTACGAGCAGTACTTC; CDR3: CASSPREGDNPIYEQYF
V: TRBV6-5; D: .; size: .; J: TRBJ1-2; DNA: TGTGCCAGCAGTTACTTCGCCCCTCCCCTCAACACTGGCTACACCTTC; CDR3: CASSYFAPPLNTGYTF
V: TRBV7-6; D: TRBD1; size: .; J: TRBJ2-5; DNA: TGTGCCAGCAGCTTAGTTGCGGGACAGGGGGAGACCCAGTACTTC; CDR3: CASSLVAGQGETQYF
V: TRBV18; D: .; size: .; J: TRBJ1-1; DNA: TGTGCCAGCTCACCATCGGGGTTGGCTGAAGCTTTCTTT; CDR3: CASSPSGLAEAFF
V: TRBV19; D: TRBD1; size: .; J: TRBJ2-1; DNA: TGTGCCAGTAGCATGGACAGGAATGAGCAGTTCTTC; CDR3: CASSMDRNEQFF
V: TRBV5-6; D: .; size: .; J: TRBJ2-5; DNA: TGTGCCAGCAGCCTCCAAGAGACCCAGTACTTC; CDR3: CASSLQETQYF
V: TRBV4-3; D: .; size: .; J: TRBJ2-3; DNA: TGCGCCAGCAGCCAAGGGGCCTTCTCAGTGGCTAGCGCGGTCGAGTACGCAGATACGCAGTATTTT; CDR3: CASSQGAFSVASAVEYADTQYF